This T cell receptor beta chain emerged from a study of identical twins. A single record per CDR3 protein comes from TCRdb applying MiXCR to the 5' RACE reads. The table has approximately 890,000 distinct CDR3 sequences, over 9% seen once. The germline CDR1 and CDR2 sequences are DFQATT and SNEGSKA (reference sequence). With V trimmed by 6 bases and J by 2 bases, 5 bases remained unmatched. The CDR3 sequence is 14 residues long. Separately, the same data were catalogued under a study of yellow fever vaccine responses in identical twins.

The receptor comes from a young woman in good health. The material sequenced was PBMCs. V usage is TRBV20-1 and J usage is TRBJ2-5; 11 nucleotides match TRBD2. The DNA of the CDR3 is TGCAGTGCCGCGACTAGCGGGGAACAAGAGACCCAGTACTTC. As protein: CSAATSGEQETQYF.